These T cell receptor beta chains were read from a single sample in a study of T cells in localized non-small cell lung cancer. Method: immunoSEQ multiplex PCR; TCRdb's copy keeps in-frame clones and lacks some. Counted here are tens of thousands of clones, over 80% occurring once; the ten biggest clones make up about 15%. The specimen was peripheral blood mononuclear cells, collected before any cancer treatment. All receptors derive from a man between 40 and 70 years old with stage III lung adenocarcinoma. The CDR3 runs from the conserved cysteine through the conserved F or W. Each record gives: clone size, D gene, J gene, V gene, CDR3 DNA, CDR3 protein. D genes are given only for firm matches. Clone size is not always given. Where it is, it says once, few, many or a class for expanded clones.

NA TRBD1 TRBJ2-7 TRBV6-6 TGTGCCAGCAGTTACTCGGAAGGGGGACAGGGGCACGAGCAGTACTTC CASSYSEGGQGHEQYF
NA TRBD1 TRBJ2-3 TRBV19 TGTGCCAGTAGTGTGGACAGGGTTACAGATACGCAGTATTTT CASSVDRVTDTQYF
NA NA TRBJ1-3 TRBV5-1 TGCGCCAGCAGACCTCAGGTCTCTGGAAACACCATATATTTT CASRPQVSGNTIYF
NA NA TRBJ2-5 TRBV5-4 TGTGCCAGCAGCTTGGGGGGGGACCGCGAAAAGACCCAGTACTTC CASSLGGDREKTQYF
NA NA TRBJ1-2 TRBV4-1 TGCGCCAGCAGCTTAGACGGGAATAAGGGTCGAGGCTACACCTTC CASSLDGNKGRGYTF
NA NA TRBJ2-2 TRBV28 TGTGCCAGCAGTAAGGACGCCTTCAACACCGGGGAGCTGTTTTTT CASSKDAFNTGELFF
few NA TRBJ2-3 TRBV6-1 TGTGCCACAGTGAAGTGGGGCACAGATACGCAGTATTTT CATVKWGTDTQYF
NA NA TRBJ1-1 TRBV18 TGTGCCAGCTCACCGAGGGGTCAAAATGAAGCTTTCTTT CASSPRGQNEAFF
NA TRBD2 TRBJ2-1 TRBV4-2 TGTGCCAGCAGCCATGGCGCGCTAGCGGGTAATGAGCAGTTCTTC CASSHGALAGNEQFF
NA NA TRBJ2-1 TRBV7-6 TGTGCCAGCAGCTTAGGAGGGAGAAATGAGCAGTTCTTC CASSLGGRNEQFF
NA NA TRBJ2-5 TRBV19 TGTGCCAGTAGTCGTGGGGGTCAAGAGACCCAGTACTTC CASSRGGQETQYF
NA TRBD2 TRBJ2-1 TRBV9 TGTGCCAGCAGCGTAGGCGGGGGGCCACACAATGAGCAGTTCTTC CASSVGGGPHNEQFF
NA TRBD1 TRBJ2-2 TRBV6-5 TGTGCCAGCAGGGGACAGGGGTACACCGGGGAGCTGTTTTTT CASRGQGYTGELFF
NA NA TRBJ2-3 TRBV19 TGTGCCAGTAGTATCTGGGCGGGCGGCGGAAAAGATACGCAGTATTTT CASSIWAGGGKDTQYF
NA TRBD2 TRBJ2-1 TRBV7-3 TGTGCCAGCAGCGCCTCCTTACTAGCGGGAGAGTACAATGAGCAGTTCTTC CASSASLLAGEYNEQFF
NA NA TRBJ1-2 TRBV7-3 TGTGCCAGCAGCTTAAAGGACGAGGGGAAATCCTTC CASSLKDEGKSF
NA NA TRBJ1-2 TRBV6-5 TGTGCCAGCAGCCGCCACCAAGCTAACTATGGCTACACCTTC CASSRHQANYGYTF
NA NA TRBJ1-2 TRBV5-1 TGCGCCAGCAGCCTCCGCGAGGAGGGTGGCTACACCTTC CASSLREEGGYTF
NA NA TRBJ2-1 TRBV12-5 TGTGCTAGTGCCACCCCCTTGGGGAATGAGCAGTTCTTC CASATPLGNEQFF
NA TRBD2 TRBJ2-5 TRBV18 TGTGCCAGCTCACCAGAGGCTAGCGGGAGAGGAGAGACCCAGTACTTC CASSPEASGRGETQYF
NA TRBD1 TRBJ2-3 TRBV5-6 TGTGCCAGCAGCTTGTTTCTTGCAGGGACAGGGGATACGCAGTATTTT CASSLFLAGTGDTQYF
NA NA TRBJ1-2 TRBV23-1 TGCGCCAGCACTCACCTATCCGGACCCCACTATGGCTACACCTTC CASTHLSGPHYGYTF
NA NA TRBJ1-5 TRBV2 TGTGCCAGCAGAGGACAGATTAATCAGCCCCAGCATTTT CASRGQINQPQHF
NA NA TRBJ1-5 TRBV7-2 TGTGCCAGCAGCTTATTTGTGGGGGACAATCAGCCCCAGCATTTT CASSLFVGDNQPQHF
once NA TRBJ2-3 TRBV27 TGTGCCAGCAGTTCCTTAAGAGAACTGCTCACGCAGTATTTT CASSSLRELLTQYF
once NA TRBJ1-4 TRBV7-9 TGTGCCAGCAGCTTGGAACCCGAAGACAGGCTGAATGAAAAACTGTTTTTT CASSLEPEDRLNEKLFF
NA TRBD1 TRBJ1-1 TRBV15 TGTGCCACCAGCGGGACAGGGACCGCTGAAGCTTTCTTT CATSGTGTAEAFF
NA NA TRBJ2-3 TRBV7-3 TGTGCCAGCAGTTCCGACCCAGGGAAGACAGATACGCAGTATTTT CASSSDPGKTDTQYF
NA TRBD2 TRBJ2-7 TRBV4-3 TGCGCCAGCAGCCCGACTAGCGGGGGGACCTACGAGCAGTACTTC CASSPTSGGTYEQYF
NA NA TRBJ1-4 TRBV30 TGTGCCTGGAGTGGTCCCAGGGGTGGGACTAATGAAAAACTGTTTTTT CAWSGPRGGTNEKLFF
NA NA TRBJ1-5 TRBV19 TGTGCCAGTACCCTTGGTCAGCCCCAGCATTTT CASTLGQPQHF
once NA TRBJ2-3 TRBV15 TGTGCCACCAGCAGAGATCTCCAGGACCCAACGCAGTATTTT CATSRDLQDPTQYF
NA NA TRBJ1-6 TRBV6-6 TGTGCCAGCAGCCGCGTGACAGGAGGTAATTCACCCCTCCACTTT CASSRVTGGNSPLHF
NA TRBD1 TRBJ1-1 TRBV2 TGTGCCACCCGGGGCGGACAGGGGGCTTTCGCTGAAGCTTTCTTT CATRGGQGAFAEAFF
NA TRBD1 TRBJ2-6 TRBV5-1 TGCGCCAGCAGCTCCAGGGGGCTTGGGGCCAACGTCCTGACTTTC CASSSRGLGANVLTF
NA NA TRBJ1-1 TRBV30 TGTGCCTGGAGCTTTGACAGGCAGAACACTGAAGCTTTCTTT CAWSFDRQNTEAFF
NA NA TRBJ2-3 TRBV9 TGTGCCAGCAGCAAAATAGCCGAAGATACGCAGTATTTT CASSKIAEDTQYF
NA NA TRBJ2-1 TRBV4-1 TGCGCCAGCAGCCAAGACAGGGTTAATGAGCAGTTCTTC CASSQDRVNEQFF
NA NA TRBJ1-4 TRBV4-2 TGTGCCAGCAGCCAAGATCAAGGACAGTTTAATGAAAAACTGTTTTTT CASSQDQGQFNEKLFF
NA TRBD1 TRBJ2-7 TRBV19 TGTGCCAGTACTCTCCTCAGGGACAGGGGTGTCTGCGAGCAGTACTTC CASTLLRDRGVCEQYF
NA NA TRBJ1-2 TRBV9 TGTGCCAGCAGCGTAGCAGGAGACAGTCTTGGCTACACCTTC CASSVAGDSLGYTF
few NA TRBJ1-1 TRBV7-9 TGTGCCAGCAGCTTAGATTCGGGGGCGAACACTGAAGCTTTCTTT CASSLDSGANTEAFF
once NA TRBJ1-2 TRBV9 TGTGCCAGCAGCGTAACAGGCGAGTATGGCTACACCTTC CASSVTGEYGYTF
NA NA TRBJ2-3 TRBV2 TGTGCCAGCAGTCAAAATGGGGTAGGGGATACGCAGTATTTT CASSQNGVGDTQYF
NA NA TRBJ2-7 TRBV29-1 TGCAGCGTTGAAAGGGGTTCCTACGAGCAGTACTTC CSVERGSYEQYF
NA NA TRBJ2-1 TRBV7-2 TGTGCCAGCAGCTTAGGGTCCGGAGCGACTGGTGAGCAGTTCTTC CASSLGSGATGEQFF
NA NA TRBJ1-2 TRBV21-1 TGTGCCAGCAGCAAAACGAGGGACACCCGACTGGATGGCTACACCTTC CASSKTRDTRLDGYTF
few TRBD1 TRBJ2-3 TRBV7-3 TGTGCCAGCAGCTTTGGACAGGGCCCCACAGATACGCAGTATTTT CASSFGQGPTDTQYF
NA NA TRBJ2-7 TRBV25-1 TGTGCCAGCAGTGGACACGGGAGCTCCTACGAGCAGTACTTC CASSGHGSSYEQYF
NA NA TRBJ2-7 TRBV5-6 TGTGCCAGCAGCCCGGACCCCGGCTCCTACGAGCAGTACTTC CASSPDPGSYEQYF
NA TRBD2 TRBJ2-3 TRBV20-1 TGCAGTGCCCGGGGGGTAGATACGCAGTATTTT CSARGVDTQYF
NA NA TRBJ2-7 TRBV27 TGTGCCAGCAGTTTAAGGGAACAAGGGTACGAGCAGTACTTC CASSLREQGYEQYF
NA TRBD1 TRBJ2-3 TRBV7-9 TGTGCCAGCATACTCTCAGGGGGTGGAACAGATACGCAGTATTTT CASILSGGGTDTQYF
NA NA TRBJ1-6 TRBV2 TGTGCCAGCACTCGACAGGTCCGGAGTTCACCCCTCCACTTT CASTRQVRSSPLHF